These 4 T cell receptor beta chains originate from one sample sequenced in a study of cytomegalovirus exposure and HLA in healthy donors. The PCR made use of 60 Vbeta and 13 Jbeta primers. Only in-frame clones appear in the TCRdb table, and some are missing; sequencing was by immunoSEQ multiplex PCR. Found here are some 170,000 clones, 80% to 90% of them singletons; the top ten hold 4% to 5%. Sequencing input: PBMCs. The origin of the receptors is a young woman in good health and CMV-seropositive.

This clone occurred once. The rearrangement links TRBV6-5 to TRBJ1-1, with D possibly matching TRBD1 (5 bases). Germline CDR1 MNHEY, CDR2 SVGAGI. V was shortened by 2 bases and J by 5 bases, with 9 bases between the two germline ends. The CDR3 extends over 13 amino acids. In DNA form, the CDR3 reads TGTGCCAGCAGTTACGGGGGAGGGACTGAAGCTTTCTTT. Translation: CASSYGGGTEAFF.

This chain links TRBV27 with TRBJ2-5, with 11 positions matching TRBD2. The junction had 10 bases not matched to a gene; V was cut back by 6 bases and J by 7 bases. The germline CDR1 and CDR2 sequences are MNHEY and SMNVEV (reference sequence). The CDR3 sequence is 15 residues long. The CDR3 nucleotides read TGTGCCAGCAGGGAATTTAGCGGGGGGGTGGGGACCCAGTACTTC. Translation: CASREFSGGVGTQYF.

The V call is TRBV5-1, the J call TRBJ2-7; D remains unclear. This CDR3 is built from 17 residues. CDR1 is SGHRS, CDR2 YFSETQ, per germline. Trimming left V 0 bases short and J 2 bases short, with 18 bases between. The CDR3 loop is CASSLVSIRVSPYEQYF. The CDR3 DNA reads TGCGCCAGCAGCTTGGTATCGATACGGGTCTCCCCCTACGAGCAGTACTTC. The whole variable domain, remainder taken from reference TRBV5-1 and TRBJ2-7, is KAGVTQTPRYLIKTRGQQVTLSCSPISGHRSVSWYQQTPGQGLQFLFEYFSETQRNKGNFPGRFSGRQFSNSRSEMNVSTLELGDSALYLCASSLVSIRVSPYEQYFGPGTRLTVT.

This sequence joins TRBV4-3 and TRBJ2-7, with D unresolved. Per the germline V gene, CDR1 is LGHNA and CDR2 is YSLEER. The length of the CDR3 is 12 residues. Trimming removed 4 bases from V and 3 bases from J, with 7 bases in between. The CDR3 coding sequence is TGCGCCAGCAGCCTTACCGGCTACGAGCAGTACTTC. Its translation is CASSLTGYEQYF.